The 12 T cell receptor beta chains below all came from one sample that was sequenced in a study of control samples from healthy donors and cancer patients. Clones were read by immunoSEQ multiplex PCR, and TCRdb kept only the in-frame ones, dropping some. Here the sample spans 120,000 or so clones, approximately 91% being singletons. Sequencing used blood. The source is a young woman in good health.

The chain combines TRBV11-2 with TRBJ2-7, with D perhaps matching TRBD1 (5 bases). The germline V and J ends were trimmed by 1 base and 7 bases, with 20 bases remaining between them. The CDR3 covers 16 residues. CDR1 is SGHAT and CDR2 is FQNNGV in the germline V gene. The CDR3 loop reads CASSLGPQGLGWEQYF. CDR3 in DNA: TGTGCCAGCAGCTTAGGCCCGCAGGGCCTTGGTTGGGAGCAGTACTTC.

The V gene is TRBV28, the J gene TRBJ2-7, with D unresolved. Per the germline V gene, CDR1 is MDHEN and CDR2 is SYDVKM. This CDR3 has 12 residues. The germline V and J ends were trimmed by 4 bases and 4 bases, with 8 bases remaining between them. The CDR3 sequence: CASSSDGYEQYF. The CDR3 coding sequence is TGTGCCAGCAGTTCCGACGGTTACGAGCAGTACTTC.

The J gene is TRBJ2-1, the V gene TRBV19, with TRBD2 matching 7 bases. The V gene end was trimmed by 3 bases and the J gene end by 6 bases; junction bases not matched to a gene: 14. Germline V lookup: CDR1 LNHDA, CDR2 SQIVND (reference sequence). The CDR3 extends over 17 amino acids. CDR3 protein: CASSIRPTGRGSNEQFF. The CDR3 DNA is TGTGCCAGTAGTATCCGCCCAACTGGGAGGGGAAGCAATGAGCAGTTCTTC.

The chain uses TRBV4-3 and TRBJ1-1; no definite D call. The V and J ends lost 0 bases and 3 bases respectively, with 11 bases between them. The CDR3 totals 15 residues. Germline lookup yields CDR1 LGHNA and CDR2 YSLEER. The CDR3 DNA follows: TGCGCCAGCAGCCAAGATTTAGGGTGGGACACTGAAGCTTTCTTT. Translated, it gives CASSQDLGWDTEAFF.

The chain combines TRBV6-1 with TRBJ2-3, with 13 bases identical to TRBD2. Germline V gene lookup returns CDR1 MNHNS and CDR2 SASEGT. This CDR3 region has 18 residues. Trimming at V came to 0 bases and at J to 3 bases, leaving 6 bases not matched to a gene. Here the CDR3 reads CASSEAVGTSGITDTQYF. DNA of the CDR3: TGTGCCAGCAGTGAAGCGGTTGGGACTAGCGGGATTACAGATACGCAGTATTTT.

The chain carries TRBV9 and TRBJ2-1, with 9 bases matching TRBD2. Germline-derived CDR1 and CDR2 are SGDLS and YYNGEE. V dropped 2 bases and J dropped 9; count of bases not matched to a gene: 3. This CDR3 is 13 amino acids long. Written as DNA, the CDR3 is TGTGCCAGCAGCGTCGGCGGGAGGGGTGAGCAGTTCTTC. Residues: CASSVGGRGEQFF.

This chain links TRBV28 with TRBJ1-3; 9 nucleotides match TRBD1. This CDR3 region has 16 residues. Germline V CDR1 and CDR2: MDHEN, SYDVKM. After removal of 5 bases from V and 4 bases from J, the junction contained 9 bases not matched to a gene. The CDR3 is CASSQRGQGAGNTIYF. DNA for the CDR3: TGTGCCAGCAGTCAACGGGGACAGGGAGCCGGAAACACCATATATTTT.

The chain carries TRBV11-2 and TRBJ2-3, with 9 positions matching TRBD2. Trimming took 5 bases from V and 6 from J; bases not matched to a gene: 9. Germline CDR1 is SGHAT and CDR2 is FQNNGV. This CDR3 spans 15 amino acids. This CDR3 reads CASSPGLAKWDTQYF. DNA of the CDR3: TGTGCCAGCAGCCCGGGACTAGCAAAATGGGATACGCAGTATTTT.

The rearrangement uses TRBV3-1 (or the pseudogene TRBV3-2) and TRBJ2-5; D is unclear. This CDR3 spans 16 amino acids. The germline gives CDR1 LGHDT, CDR2 YNNKEL (reference sequence). V lost 0 bases, J lost 3 bases, and 14 bases lay in between. As DNA, the CDR3 is TGTGCCAGCAGCCAAGATCTTCGTAGGGCTGAAGAGACCCAGTACTTC. Its translation is CASSQDLRRAEETQYF.

This clone appeared once. The chain couples TRBV30 to TRBJ1-5; D may be TRBD1 (5 bases). Trimming shortened V by 0 bases and J by 6 bases, and 12 bases separated the two germline ends. Germline V gene sequence: CDR1 GTSNPN, CDR2 SVGIG (reference sequence). The CDR3 extends over 14 amino acids. The CDR3 nucleotides read TGTGCCTGGAGTGTACGGGGGGGTGGTCAGCCCCAGCATTTT. Protein product: CAWSVRGGGQPQHF.

This clone was seen just once. The V call is TRBV6-2 or TRBV6-3, the J call TRBJ2-7, with D tentatively TRBD1 (6 bases). The CDR3 spans 16 residues. With 4 bases removed from V and 0 bases from J, the gap between germline ends came to 16 bases. Germline CDR1 is MNHEY and CDR2 is SVGEGT. CDR3 protein: CASSSPRTDRSYEQYF. In DNA form, the CDR3 reads TGTGCCAGCAGTTCCCCGCGGACAGATCGCTCCTACGAGCAGTACTTC.

V is TRBV6-2 or TRBV6-3 and J is TRBJ1-5; D remains unclear. The V end was cut by 4 bases, the J end by 4 bases, with 8 bases between. CDR3 length: 13 residues. CDR1 and CDR2 (germline): MNHEY, SVGEGT. The chain's CDR3 is CASSLMLNQPQHF. The CDR3 nucleotides are TGTGCCAGCAGTTTAATGCTAAATCAGCCCCAGCATTTT.